This T cell receptor beta chain appears in the sequencing data of a study of cytomegalovirus exposure and HLA in healthy donors. Findings of the study overall: Specificity for CMV antigens was confirmed in vitro for a few of the CMV-associated chains. The majority of TCR sequences were rare, yet some public TCRs appeared in many donors.

The germline V and J ends were trimmed by 1 base and 5 bases, with 13 bases remaining between them. The CDR3 contains 15 residues. Per the germline V gene, CDR1 is MDHEN and CDR2 is SYDVKM. The method was immunoSEQ multiplex PCR; TCRdb's version includes in-frame clones alone and lacks a portion of them. The repertoire holds approximately 110,000 clones, with approximately 94% as singletons. With regard to this clone: Its antigen is undetermined.

The genes are TRBV28 and TRBJ2-3, with D possibly TRBD1 on 6 matching bases. The specimen was PBMCs. This clonotype was sampled from a woman younger than 30 in good health and CMV-seronegative. CDR3 bases: TGTGCCAGCAGTTTATCCCATGGACAGAAAGATACGCAGTATTTT. Protein product: CASSLSHGQKDTQYF. Full variable domain (remainder filled in from reference TRBV28 and TRBJ2-3): DVKVTQSSRYLVKRTGEKVFLECVQDMDHENMFWYRQDPGLGLRLIYFSYDVKMKEKGDIPEGYSVSREKKERFSLILESASTNQTSMYLCASSLSHGQKDTQYFGPGTRLTVL.